Sequencing of this T cell receptor (beta chain) was carried out in a study of CD8 T cells in Susac syndrome. Germline V lookup: CDR1 LNHDA, CDR2 SQIVND (reference sequence). The CDR3 has 15 amino acids. V lost 2 bases, J lost 0 bases, and 8 bases lay in between. The authors reverse transcribed roughly 0.5 to 1 ug RNA with random hexamers. Across 54 Vbeta and 13 Jbeta, immunoSEQ multiplex PCR amplified TCR beta CDR3. In TCRdb, the immunoSEQ multiplex PCR reads were re-called with MiXCR into one record per CDR3 protein. Found here are about 120,000 distinct CDR3 sequences, 90% to 95% of them singletons; the top ten hold roughly 0.092%. High-throughput TCR beta sequencing covered peripheral CD8+ and CD4+ T cells. Healthy donors constituted the control group, matched for age and sex.

The chain recombines TRBV19 with TRBJ1-3; D is undetermined. Sequencing input: CD4+ T cells from PBMCs. The receptor comes from a human donor in good health. The CDR3 loop reads CASSIQGSSGNTIYF. CDR3 in DNA: TGTGCCAGTAGTATACAAGGAAGCTCTGGAAACACCATATATTTT. The whole variable domain, filled in from reference TRBV19 and TRBJ1-3, reads DGGITQSPKYLFRKEGQNVTLSCEQNLNHDAMYWYRQDPGQGLRLIYYSQIVNDFQKGDIAEGYSVSREKKESFPLTVTSAQKNPTAFYLCASSIQGSSGNTIYFGEGSWLTVV.